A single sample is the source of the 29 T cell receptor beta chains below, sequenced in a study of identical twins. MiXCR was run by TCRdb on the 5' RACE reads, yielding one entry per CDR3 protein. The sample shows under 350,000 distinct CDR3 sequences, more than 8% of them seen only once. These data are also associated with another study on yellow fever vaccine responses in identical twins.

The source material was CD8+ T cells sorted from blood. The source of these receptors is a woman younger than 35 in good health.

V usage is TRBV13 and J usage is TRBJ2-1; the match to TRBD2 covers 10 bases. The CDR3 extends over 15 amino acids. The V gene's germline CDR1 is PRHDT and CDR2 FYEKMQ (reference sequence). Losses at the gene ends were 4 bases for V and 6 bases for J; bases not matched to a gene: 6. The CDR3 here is CASSYRASGGNEQFF. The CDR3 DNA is TGTGCCAGCAGCTATCGGGCTAGCGGGGGCAATGAGCAGTTCTTC.

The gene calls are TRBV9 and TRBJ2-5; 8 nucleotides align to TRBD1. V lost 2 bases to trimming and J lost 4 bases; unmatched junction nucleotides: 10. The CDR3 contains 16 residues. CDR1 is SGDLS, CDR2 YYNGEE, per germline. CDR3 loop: CASSVIPTGEVETQYF. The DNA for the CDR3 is TGTGCCAGCAGCGTTATCCCGACAGGGGAGGTAGAGACCCAGTACTTC.

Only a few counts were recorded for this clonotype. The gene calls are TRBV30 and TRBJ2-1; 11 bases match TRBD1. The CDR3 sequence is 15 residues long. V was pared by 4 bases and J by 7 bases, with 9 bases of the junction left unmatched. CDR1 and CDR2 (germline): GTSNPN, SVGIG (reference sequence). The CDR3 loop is CAWIGGTGGWNEQFF. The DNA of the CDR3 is TGTGCCTGGATAGGTGGGACAGGGGGTTGGAATGAGCAGTTCTTC.

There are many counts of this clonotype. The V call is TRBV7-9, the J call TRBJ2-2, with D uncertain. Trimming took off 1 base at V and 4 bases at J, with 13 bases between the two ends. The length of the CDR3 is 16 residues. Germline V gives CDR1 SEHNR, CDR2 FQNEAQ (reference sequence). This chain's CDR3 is CASSLERFQGTGELFF. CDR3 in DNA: TGTGCCAGCAGCTTAGAGAGGTTCCAAGGCACCGGGGAGCTGTTTTTT.

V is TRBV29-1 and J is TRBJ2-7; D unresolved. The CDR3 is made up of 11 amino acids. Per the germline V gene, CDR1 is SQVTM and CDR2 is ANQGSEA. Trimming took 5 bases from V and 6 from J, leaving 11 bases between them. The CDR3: CSVRHGGEQYF. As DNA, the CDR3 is TGCAGCGTTAGACACGGCGGCGAGCAGTACTTC.

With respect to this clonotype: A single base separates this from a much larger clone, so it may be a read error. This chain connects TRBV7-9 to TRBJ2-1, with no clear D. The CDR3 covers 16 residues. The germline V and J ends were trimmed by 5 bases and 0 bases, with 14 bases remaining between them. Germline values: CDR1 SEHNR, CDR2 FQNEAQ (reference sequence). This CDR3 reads CASSPVVQSSYNEQFF. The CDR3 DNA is TGTGCCAGCAGCCCAGTGGTCCAGAGCTCCTACAATGAGCAGTTCTTC.

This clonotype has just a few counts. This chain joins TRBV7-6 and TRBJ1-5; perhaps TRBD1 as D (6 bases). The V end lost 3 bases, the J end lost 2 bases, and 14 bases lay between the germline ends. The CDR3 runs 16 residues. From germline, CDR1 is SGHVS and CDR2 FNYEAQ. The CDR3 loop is CASSFTWGAGNQPQHF. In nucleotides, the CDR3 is TGTGCCAGCAGCTTCACGTGGGGGGCGGGCAATCAGCCCCAGCATTTT.

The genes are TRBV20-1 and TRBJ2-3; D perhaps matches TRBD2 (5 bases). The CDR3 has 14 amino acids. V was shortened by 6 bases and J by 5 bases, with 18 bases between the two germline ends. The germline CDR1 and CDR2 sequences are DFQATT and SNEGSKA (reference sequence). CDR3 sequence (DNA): TGCAGTGCCCCCACCGGGATTTTCGGAGATACGCAGTATTTT. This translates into CSAPTGIFGDTQYF.

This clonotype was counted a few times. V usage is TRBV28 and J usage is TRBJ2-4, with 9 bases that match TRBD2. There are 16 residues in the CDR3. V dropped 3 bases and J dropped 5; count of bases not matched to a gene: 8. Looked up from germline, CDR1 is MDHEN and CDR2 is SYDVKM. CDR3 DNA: TGTGCCAGCAGTTTTGATTTAGGCGGGAGGGAAAACATTCAGTACTTC. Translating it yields CASSFDLGGRENIQYF.

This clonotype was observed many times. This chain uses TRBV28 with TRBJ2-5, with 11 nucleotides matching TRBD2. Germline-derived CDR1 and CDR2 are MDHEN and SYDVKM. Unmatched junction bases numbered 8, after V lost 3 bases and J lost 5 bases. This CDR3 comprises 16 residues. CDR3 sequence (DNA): TGTGCCAGCAGTTTCATAGCGGGAGGGCTGGGGGAGACCCAGTACTTC. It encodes CASSFIAGGLGETQYF.

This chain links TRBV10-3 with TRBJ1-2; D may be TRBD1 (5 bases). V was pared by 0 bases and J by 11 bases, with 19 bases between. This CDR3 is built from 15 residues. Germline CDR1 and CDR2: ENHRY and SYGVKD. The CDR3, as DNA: TGTGCCATCAGTGAGTCGACTCCGCGGGGCCTCGGGTACACCTTC. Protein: CAISESTPRGLGYTF.

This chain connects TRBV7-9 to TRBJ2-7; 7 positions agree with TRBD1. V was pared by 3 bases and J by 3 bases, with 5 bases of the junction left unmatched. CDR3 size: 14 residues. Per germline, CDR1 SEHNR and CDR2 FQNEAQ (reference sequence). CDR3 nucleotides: TGTGCCAGCAGCTTCCCCGGGACAGACTACGAGCAGTACTTC. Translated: CASSFPGTDYEQYF. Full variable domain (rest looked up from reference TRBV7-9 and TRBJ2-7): DTGVSQNPRHKITKRGQNVTFRCDPISEHNRLYWYRQTLGQGPEFLTYFQNEAQLEKSRLLSDRFSAERPKGSFSTLEIQRTEQGDSAMYLCASSFPGTDYEQYFGPGTRLTVT.

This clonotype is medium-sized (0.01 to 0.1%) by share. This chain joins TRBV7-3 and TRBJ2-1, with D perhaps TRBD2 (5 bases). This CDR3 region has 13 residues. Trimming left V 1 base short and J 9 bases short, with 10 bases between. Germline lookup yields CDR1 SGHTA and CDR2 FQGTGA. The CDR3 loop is CASSLIRDSEQFF. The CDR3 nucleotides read TGTGCCAGCAGCTTAATTCGGGATTCTGAGCAGTTCTTC.

This CDR3 reads CASSYGVSTDTQYF. CDR3 sequence (DNA): TGTGCCAGCAGTTACGGGGTGAGCACAGATACGCAGTATTTT. The rearrangement joins TRBV6-5 to TRBJ2-3; no definite D call. Per the germline V gene, CDR1 is MNHEY and CDR2 is SVGAGI. V was cut by 2 bases and J by 0 bases, with 6 bases left in between. The CDR3 totals 14 residues.

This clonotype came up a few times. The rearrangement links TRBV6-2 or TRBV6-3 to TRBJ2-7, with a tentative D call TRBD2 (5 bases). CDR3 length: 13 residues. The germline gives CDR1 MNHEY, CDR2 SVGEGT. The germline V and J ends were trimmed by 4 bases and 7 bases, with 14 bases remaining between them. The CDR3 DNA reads TGTGCCAGCAGTTCGGGATTCGGAGCGGAGCAGTACTTC. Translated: CASSSGFGAEQYF.

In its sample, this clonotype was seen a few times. The CDR3 loop reads CASSSDLAGAYEQYF. CDR3 DNA: TGTGCCAGCAGCTCCGACCTAGCGGGGGCCTACGAGCAGTACTTC. This sequence joins TRBV7-2 and TRBJ2-7; 10 bases map to TRBD2. V trimming: 4 bases; J trimming: 2 bases; junction bases outside the gene matches: 5. The CDR3 runs to 15 residues. Germline CDR1 and CDR2: SGHTA and FQGNSA.

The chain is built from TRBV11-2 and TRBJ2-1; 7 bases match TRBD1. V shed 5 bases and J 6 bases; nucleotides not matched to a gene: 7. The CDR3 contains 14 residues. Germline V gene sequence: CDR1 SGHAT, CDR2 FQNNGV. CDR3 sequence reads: CASSQGDTPNEQFF. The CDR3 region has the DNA TGTGCCAGCAGCCAGGGGGACACGCCCAATGAGCAGTTCTTC.

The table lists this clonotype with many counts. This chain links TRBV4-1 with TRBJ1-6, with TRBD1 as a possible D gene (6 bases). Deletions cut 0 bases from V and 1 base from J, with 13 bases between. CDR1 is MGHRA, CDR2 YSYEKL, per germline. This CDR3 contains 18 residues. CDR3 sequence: CASSQDRAGTSYNSPLHF. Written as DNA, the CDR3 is TGCGCCAGCAGCCAAGATAGGGCAGGGACATCCTATAATTCACCCCTCCACTTT.

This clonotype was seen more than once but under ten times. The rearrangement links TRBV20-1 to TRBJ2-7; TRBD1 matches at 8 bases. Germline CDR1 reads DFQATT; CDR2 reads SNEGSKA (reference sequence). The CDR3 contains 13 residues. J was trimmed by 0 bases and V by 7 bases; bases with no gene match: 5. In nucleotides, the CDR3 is TGCAGTGAAAGGACAGGGAGCTCCTACGAGCAGTACTTC. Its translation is CSERTGSSYEQYF.

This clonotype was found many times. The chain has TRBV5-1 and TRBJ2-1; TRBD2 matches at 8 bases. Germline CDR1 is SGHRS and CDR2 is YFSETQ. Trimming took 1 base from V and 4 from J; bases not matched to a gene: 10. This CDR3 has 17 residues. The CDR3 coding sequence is TGCGCCAGCAGCTTGTCTCCCGGGAGGGGAATATACAATGAGCAGTTCTTC. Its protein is CASSLSPGRGIYNEQFF.

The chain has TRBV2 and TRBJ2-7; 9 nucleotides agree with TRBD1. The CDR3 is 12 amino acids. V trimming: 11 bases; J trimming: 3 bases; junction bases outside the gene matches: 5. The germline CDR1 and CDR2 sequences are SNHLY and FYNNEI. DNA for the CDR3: TGTGCCGTCCGGGACAGGGTCTACGAGCAGTACTTC. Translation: CAVRDRVYEQYF.

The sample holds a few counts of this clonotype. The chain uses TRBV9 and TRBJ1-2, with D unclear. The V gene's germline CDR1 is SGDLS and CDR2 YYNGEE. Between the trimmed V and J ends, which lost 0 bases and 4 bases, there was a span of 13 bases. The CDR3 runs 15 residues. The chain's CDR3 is CASSVARSAPYGYTF. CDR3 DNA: TGTGCCAGCAGCGTAGCTAGAAGTGCACCCTATGGCTACACCTTC.

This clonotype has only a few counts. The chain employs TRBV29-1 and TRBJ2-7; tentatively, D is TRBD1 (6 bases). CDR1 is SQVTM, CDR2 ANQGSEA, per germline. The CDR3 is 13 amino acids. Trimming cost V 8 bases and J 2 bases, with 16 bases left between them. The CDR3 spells CSILTGDAYEQYF. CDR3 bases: TGCAGCATTCTGACAGGAGATGCCTACGAGCAGTACTTC.

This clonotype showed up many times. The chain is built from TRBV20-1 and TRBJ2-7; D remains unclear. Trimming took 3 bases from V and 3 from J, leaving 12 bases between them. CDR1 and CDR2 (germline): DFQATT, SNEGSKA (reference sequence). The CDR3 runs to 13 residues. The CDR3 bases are TGCAGTGCTAGTATAGAACAGCACTACGAGCAGTACTTC. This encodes CSASIEQHYEQYF.

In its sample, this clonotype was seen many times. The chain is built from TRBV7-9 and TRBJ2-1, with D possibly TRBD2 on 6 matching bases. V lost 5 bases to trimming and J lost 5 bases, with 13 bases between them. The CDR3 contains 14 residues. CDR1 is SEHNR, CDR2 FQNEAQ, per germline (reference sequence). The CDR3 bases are TGTGCCAGCAGCGTAACGGGAGATAACAATGAGCAGTTCTTC. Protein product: CASSVTGDNNEQFF. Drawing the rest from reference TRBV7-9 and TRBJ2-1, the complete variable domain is DTGVSQNPRHKITKRGQNVTFRCDPISEHNRLYWYRQTLGQGPEFLTYFQNEAQLEKSRLLSDRFSAERPKGSFSTLEIQRTEQGDSAMYLCASSVTGDNNEQFFGPGTRLTVL.

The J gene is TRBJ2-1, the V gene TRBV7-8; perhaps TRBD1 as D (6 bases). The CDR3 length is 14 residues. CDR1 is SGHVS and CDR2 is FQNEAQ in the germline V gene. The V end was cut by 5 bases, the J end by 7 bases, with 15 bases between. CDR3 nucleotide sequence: TGTGCCAGCAGCCACCTGGACAGTTGGAATGAGCAGTTCTTC. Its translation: CASSHLDSWNEQFF.

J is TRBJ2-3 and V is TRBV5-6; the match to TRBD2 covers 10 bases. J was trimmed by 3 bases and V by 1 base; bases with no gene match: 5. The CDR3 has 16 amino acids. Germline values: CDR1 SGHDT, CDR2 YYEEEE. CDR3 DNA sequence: TGTGCCAGCAGCTTGTATCTAGCGGGGGTTACAGATACGCAGTATTTT. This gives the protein CASSLYLAGVTDTQYF.

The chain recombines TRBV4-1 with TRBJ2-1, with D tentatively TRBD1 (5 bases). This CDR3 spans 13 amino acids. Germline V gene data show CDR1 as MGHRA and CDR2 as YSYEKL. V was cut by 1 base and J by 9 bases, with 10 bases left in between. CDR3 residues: CASSQVMGLEQFF. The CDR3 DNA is TGCGCCAGCAGCCAAGTGATGGGGCTTGAGCAGTTCTTC.

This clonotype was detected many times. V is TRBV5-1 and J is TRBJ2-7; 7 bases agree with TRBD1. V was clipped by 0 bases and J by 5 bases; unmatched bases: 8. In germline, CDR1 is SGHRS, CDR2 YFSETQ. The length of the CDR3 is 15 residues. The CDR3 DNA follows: TGCGCCAGCAGCTTGGAAGAGCGAGGGGGCCACGAGCAGTACTTC. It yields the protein CASSLEERGGHEQYF.